Below, 8 T cell receptor beta chains from the same sample are listed, as sequenced in a study of glioma-infiltrating T cells after dendritic cell vaccination. The data were produced by immunoSEQ multiplex PCR, yet TCRdb's version contains in-frame clones alone and is incomplete. The sample records 72,000 or so clones, 87% being singletons. Specified time point: after dendritic cell vaccination, including at tumor progression/relapse. The sequencing used blood, collected after dendritic cell vaccination. The receptors originated from a human donor with glioblastoma.

The gene calls are TRBV29-1 and TRBJ2-2; 8 bases map to TRBD1. The CDR3 runs to 14 residues. V lost 4 bases to trimming and J lost 6 bases; unmatched junction nucleotides: 7. Germline V gives CDR1 SQVTM, CDR2 ANQGSEA. The DNA of the CDR3 is TGCAGCGTTGTGGACAGGGATTACGCCGGGGAGCTGTTTTTT. This translates into CSVVDRDYAGELFF.

J is TRBJ2-1 and V is TRBV19; 8 nucleotides match TRBD2. The germline CDR1 and CDR2 sequences are LNHDA and SQIVND (reference sequence). The CDR3 runs to 15 residues. After removal of 6 bases from V and 4 bases from J, the junction contained 8 bases not matched to a gene. CDR3: CASRALAGLYNEQFF. DNA of the CDR3: TGTGCCAGTAGGGCCCTAGCGGGCCTATACAATGAGCAGTTCTTC.

This clone has only one observation. The chain combines TRBV18 with TRBJ1-2; possible D gene TRBD1, 5 bases. Between the trimmed V and J ends, which lost 6 bases and 5 bases, there was a span of 19 bases. CDR3 length: 15 residues. The V gene's germline CDR1 is KGHSH and CDR2 LQKENI. The CDR3, as DNA: TGTGCCAGCTCCTTCGGGGGGGTCGGAGGATATGGCTACACCTTC. Its translation: CASSFGGVGGYGYTF.

The chain carries TRBV7-9 and TRBJ2-7, with 9 positions matching TRBD1. The V and J ends lost 4 bases and 3 bases, in that order; junction bases with no gene match: 10. The CDR3 extends over 16 amino acids. Looked up from germline, CDR1 is SEHNR and CDR2 is FQNEAQ (reference sequence). CDR3: CASSSGPGQGNYEQYF. In nucleotides, the CDR3 is TGTGCCAGCAGCTCCGGGCCGGGACAGGGAAACTACGAGCAGTACTTC. The full variable domain, completed using reference TRBV7-9 and TRBJ2-7, is DTGVSQNPRHKITKRGQNVTFRCDPISEHNRLYWYRQTLGQGPEFLTYFQNEAQLEKSRLLSDRFSAERPKGSFSTLEIQRTEQGDSAMYLCASSSGPGQGNYEQYFGPGTRLTVT.

A few counts support this clone. The V call is TRBV19, the J call TRBJ1-5; TRBD1 might be the D (6 bases). Germline assignment: CDR1 LNHDA and CDR2 SQIVND (reference sequence). V lost 5 bases and J 11 bases, leaving 16 bases between the germline ends. The CDR3 spans 13 residues. The CDR3 bases are TGTGCCAGTAGTTTGGGGGCCCACATGACCCAGCATTTT. Translation gives CASSLGAHMTQHF.

This chain connects TRBV27 to TRBJ2-3; 9 bases are shared with TRBD2. The CDR3 covers 16 residues. Losses at the gene ends were 4 bases for V and 7 bases for J; bases not matched to a gene: 12. CDR1 and CDR2 (germline): MNHEY, SMNVEV (reference sequence). The CDR3 bases are TGTGCCAGCAGTTCTGGGGCGGGAGGGTTCGGGCATACGCAGTATTTT. Translated, it gives CASSSGAGGFGHTQYF.

V gene TRBV19 combines with J gene TRBJ2-3; TRBD2 aligns across 13 bases. This CDR3 spans 15 amino acids. Germline V lookup: CDR1 LNHDA, CDR2 SQIVND (reference sequence). Trimming at V came to 5 bases and at J to 3 bases, leaving 2 bases not matched to a gene. The CDR3 nucleotides read TGTGCCAGTAGTCCACTAGCGGGGGGGACAGATACGCAGTATTTT. This codes for CASSPLAGGTDTQYF. The full variable domain, in which reference TRBV19 and TRBJ2-3 provide the parts outside the CDR3, is DGGITQSPKYLFRKEGQNVTLSCEQNLNHDAMYWYRQDPGQGLRLIYYSQIVNDFQKGDIAEGYSVSREKKESFPLTVTSAQKNPTAFYLCASSPLAGGTDTQYFGPGTRLTVL.

This clone was counted only a few times. The CDR3 bases are TGTGCCAGCAGTTACGGCCCAGGCGGGGAAGATTCACCCCTCCACTTT. Its protein product is CASSYGPGGEDSPLHF. This rearrangement joins TRBV6-6 to TRBJ1-6; D is ambiguous. Trimming pared 2 bases from V and 8 bases from J, leaving 16 bases between. Germline values: CDR1 MNHNY, CDR2 SVGAGI (reference sequence). The CDR3 contains 16 residues.